Described below is a single T cell receptor beta chain sequence and its context. Its antigen is not yet known. One base away there is no much larger clone; base qualities are not given. The entry originates in a study of T cells in tuberculosis (dated by TCRdb to 2016 to 2019). General notes on the study: To characterize T cells specific for the mycobacterial lipid antigen glucose monomycolate (GMM), the study used CD1B tetramers together with high-throughput TCR immunosequencing. In a South African clinical cohort, IGRA-negative adolescents, IGRA-positive adolescents with latent tuberculosis and adults with active tuberculosis were compared, with under eleven people in each group. General study outcomes and caveats: The smaller NN-distances were partly driven by shorter CDR3-alpha lengths in active tuberculosis patients, and the difference for TCR-beta did not reach statistical significance. Which clinical samples got chosen depended on the availability of cryopreserved specimens, and the active tuberculosis cases were adults, whereas the controls were adolescents. Compared with IGRA-negative controls, TCR-alpha repertoires from active tuberculosis had smaller mean NN-distances to GMM-specific TCRs, which suggests that these TCRs underwent clonal expansion. Using GEM motif frequencies, a classifier achieved over 55% accuracy, whereas a classifier built on the diverse GMM-specific repertoire got to approximately 90% accuracy (AUROC approximately 0.93).

TCR libraries were generated with the immunoSEQ multiplex PCR assay, using TCR-beta and/or TCR-alpha/delta assays for each sample. Amplified TCR libraries were sequenced on the Illumina high-throughput platform. The authors processed their data as follows. Clustering and dimensionality reduction relied on pairwise TCRdist distances among GMM-specific receptors from T cells that were either sorted ex vivo or expanded in vitro. The score assigned to each clinical repertoire was mean NN-distance, meaning the average TCRdist to the nearest 10% of tetramer-positive reference sequences. To compute GEM TCR motif frequency, the fraction of unique TCRs matching known GEM sequences by V/J usage and CDR3 length was calculated. Active tuberculosis was classified by linear discriminant analysis with leave-one-out cross-validation, implemented in scikit-learn. TCRdb holds this immuneACCESS table with in-frame rearrangements only. Some clones are missing; in checked studies, unresolved V genes explain under half, and the rest has no known cause. V, J and clone size reflect that table, while D and trimming were determined from the DNA. Recorded for this sample are over 30,000 clones; less than 95% of them occurred a single time. The ten largest clones represent 7% to 9% of the sample.

The CDR1 and CDR2 encoded by the germline V gene are SNHLY and FYNNEI. V has 7 bases trimmed and J has 5 bases trimmed; junction bases matching no gene number 19. From its cysteine to its phenylalanine, the CDR3 spans 18 amino acids. Kept here is only the CDR3 DNA, which spans 54 bases and is read in frame from base 1. At study entry, a tuberculin skin test and the QuantiFERON-TB GOLD In-Tube IGRA were used to screen adolescents for latent tuberculosis infection. Immunosequencing was performed on unsorted cryopreserved PBMC, with 110,000 or so T cells per clinical donor covered on average. Eleven high schools in the Worcester region of the Western Cape, South Africa, served as enrollment sites for adolescents aged 12 to 18 years. About 10 M. tuberculosis-infected and some ten uninfected adolescents were selected with matching for age and sex. PBMC from adolescents were isolated by density centrifugation from freshly drawn heparinized blood and then cryopreserved.

Input material: PBMCs. The chain uses TRBV2 and TRBJ2-3, and 9 bases in between align with TRBD2. The sequence came from a donor aged 10-29 years with latent tuberculosis or without tuberculosis infection. Some clones in this sample may be carry-over from other donors' samples. This receptor has the CDR3 CASTLLGGRELLIDTQYF. The sequence in DNA is TGTGCCAGCACCCTATTGGGCGGGAGGGAACTTCTAATAGATACGCAGTATTTT.